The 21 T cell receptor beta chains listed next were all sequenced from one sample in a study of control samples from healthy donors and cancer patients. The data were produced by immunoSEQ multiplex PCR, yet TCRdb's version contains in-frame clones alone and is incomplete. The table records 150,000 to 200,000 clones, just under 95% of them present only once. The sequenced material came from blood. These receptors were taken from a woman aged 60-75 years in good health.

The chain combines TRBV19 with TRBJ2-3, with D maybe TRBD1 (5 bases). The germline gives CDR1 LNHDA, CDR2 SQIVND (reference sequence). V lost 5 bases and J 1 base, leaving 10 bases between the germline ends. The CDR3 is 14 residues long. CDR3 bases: TGTGCCAGTAGTCCATTGACAGGCACAGATACGCAGTATTTT. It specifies CASSPLTGTDTQYF. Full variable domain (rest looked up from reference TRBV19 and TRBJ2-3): DGGITQSPKYLFRKEGQNVTLSCEQNLNHDAMYWYRQDPGQGLRLIYYSQIVNDFQKGDIAEGYSVSREKKESFPLTVTSAQKNPTAFYLCASSPLTGTDTQYFGPGTRLTVL.

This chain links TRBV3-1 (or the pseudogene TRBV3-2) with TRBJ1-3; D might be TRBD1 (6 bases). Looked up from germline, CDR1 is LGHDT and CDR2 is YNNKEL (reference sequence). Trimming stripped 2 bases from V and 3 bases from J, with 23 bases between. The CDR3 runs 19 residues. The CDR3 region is CASSQRGGDKGRLGNTIYF. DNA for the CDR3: TGTGCCAGCAGCCAACGTGGGGGGGACAAAGGGAGGCTTGGAAACACCATATATTTT.

The CDR3 sequence is CASSPLSTEGNNEQFF. The CDR3 DNA reads as TGTGCCAGCTCACCCCTCTCGACAGAGGGTAACAATGAGCAGTTCTTC. The rearrangement links TRBV18 to TRBJ2-1, with D perhaps assigned TRBD1 or TRBD2 (5 bases each). Germline V gene sequence: CDR1 KGHSH, CDR2 LQKENI. The CDR3 is made up of 16 amino acids. V lost 3 bases, J lost 5 bases, and 17 bases lay in between.

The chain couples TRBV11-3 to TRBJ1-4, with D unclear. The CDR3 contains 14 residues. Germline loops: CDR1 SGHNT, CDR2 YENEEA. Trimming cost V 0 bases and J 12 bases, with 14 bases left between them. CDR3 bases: TGTGCCAGCAGCTTAGATACCGTAGTATATGAACTGTTTTTT. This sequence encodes CASSLDTVVYELFF.

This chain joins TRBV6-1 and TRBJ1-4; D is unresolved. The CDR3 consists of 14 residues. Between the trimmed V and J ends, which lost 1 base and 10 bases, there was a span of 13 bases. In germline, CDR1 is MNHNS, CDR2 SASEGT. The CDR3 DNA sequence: TGTGCCAGCAGTGAAGACGGGTATTCCGGAAAACTGTTTTTT. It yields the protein CASSEDGYSGKLFF.

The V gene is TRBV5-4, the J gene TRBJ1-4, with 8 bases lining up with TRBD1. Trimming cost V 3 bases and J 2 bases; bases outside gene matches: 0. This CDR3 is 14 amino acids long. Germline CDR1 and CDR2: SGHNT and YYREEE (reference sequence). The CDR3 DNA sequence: TGTGCCAGCAGCTCAGGGGGCACTAATGAAAAACTGTTTTTT. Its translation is CASSSGGTNEKLFF.

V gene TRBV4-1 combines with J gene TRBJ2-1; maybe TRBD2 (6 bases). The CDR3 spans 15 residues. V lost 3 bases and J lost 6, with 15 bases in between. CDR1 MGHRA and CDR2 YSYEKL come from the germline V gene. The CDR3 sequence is CASSQRDFFSNEQFF. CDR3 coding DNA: TGCGCCAGCAGCCAGCGGGACTTCTTTTCCAATGAGCAGTTCTTC.

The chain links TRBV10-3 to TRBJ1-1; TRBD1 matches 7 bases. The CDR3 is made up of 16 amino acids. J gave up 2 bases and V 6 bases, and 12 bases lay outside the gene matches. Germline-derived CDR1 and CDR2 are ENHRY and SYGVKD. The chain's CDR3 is CAISTARTGRNTEAFF. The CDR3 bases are TGTGCCATCAGCACCGCGCGGACAGGCCGAAACACTGAAGCTTTCTTT.

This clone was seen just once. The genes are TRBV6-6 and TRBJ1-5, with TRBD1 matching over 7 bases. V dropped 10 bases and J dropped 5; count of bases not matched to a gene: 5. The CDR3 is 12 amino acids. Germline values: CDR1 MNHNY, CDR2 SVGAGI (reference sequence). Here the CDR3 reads CAIRQGDQPQHF. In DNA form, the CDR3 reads TGTGCCATCCGACAGGGCGATCAGCCCCAGCATTTT.

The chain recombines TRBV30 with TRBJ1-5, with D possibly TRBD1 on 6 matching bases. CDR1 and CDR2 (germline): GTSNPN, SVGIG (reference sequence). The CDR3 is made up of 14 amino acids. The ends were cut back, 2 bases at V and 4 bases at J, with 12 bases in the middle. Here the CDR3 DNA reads TGTGCCTGGAGTAAGGACAGCACAAATCAGCCCCAGCATTTT. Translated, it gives CAWSKDSTNQPQHF. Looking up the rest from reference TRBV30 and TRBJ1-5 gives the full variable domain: SQTIHQWPATLVQPVGSPLSLECTVEGTSNPNLYWYRQAAGRGLQLLFYSVGIGQISSEVPQNLSASRPQDRQFILSSKKLLLSDSGFYLCAWSKDSTNQPQHFGDGTRLSIL.

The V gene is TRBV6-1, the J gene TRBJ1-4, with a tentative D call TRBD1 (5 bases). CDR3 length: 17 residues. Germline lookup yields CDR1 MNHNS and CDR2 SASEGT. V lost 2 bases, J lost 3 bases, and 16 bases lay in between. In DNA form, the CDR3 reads TGTGCCAGCAGTGAATTGGGACTCTGGACGGCTAATGAAAAACTGTTTTTT. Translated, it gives CASSELGLWTANEKLFF.

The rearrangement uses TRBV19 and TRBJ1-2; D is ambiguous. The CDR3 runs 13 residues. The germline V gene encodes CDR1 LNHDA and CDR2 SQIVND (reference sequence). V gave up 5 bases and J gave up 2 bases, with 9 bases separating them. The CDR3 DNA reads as TGTGCCAGTAGTGAAGGGTTAAACTATGGCTACACCTTC. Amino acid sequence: CASSEGLNYGYTF.

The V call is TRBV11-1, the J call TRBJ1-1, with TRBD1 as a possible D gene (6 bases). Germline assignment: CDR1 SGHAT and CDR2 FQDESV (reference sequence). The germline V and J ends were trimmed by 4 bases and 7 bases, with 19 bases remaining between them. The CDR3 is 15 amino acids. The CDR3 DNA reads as TGTGCCAGCAGCTCCGAAGACAGGAACACTGGTGAAGCTTTCTTT. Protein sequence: CASSSEDRNTGEAFF.

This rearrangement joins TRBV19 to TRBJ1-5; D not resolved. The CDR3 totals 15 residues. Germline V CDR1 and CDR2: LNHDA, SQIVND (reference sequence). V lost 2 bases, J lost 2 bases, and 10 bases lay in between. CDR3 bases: TGTGCCAGTAGTATATCGAAGTGGGGCAATCAGCCCCAGCATTTT. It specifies CASSISKWGNQPQHF.

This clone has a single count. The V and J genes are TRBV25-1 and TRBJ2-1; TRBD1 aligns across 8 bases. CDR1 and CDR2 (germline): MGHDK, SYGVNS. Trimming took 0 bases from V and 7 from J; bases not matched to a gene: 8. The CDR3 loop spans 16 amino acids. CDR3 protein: CASSEYGRGRRNEQFF. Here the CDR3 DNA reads TGTGCCAGCAGTGAATATGGCAGGGGGCGCCGAAATGAGCAGTTCTTC.

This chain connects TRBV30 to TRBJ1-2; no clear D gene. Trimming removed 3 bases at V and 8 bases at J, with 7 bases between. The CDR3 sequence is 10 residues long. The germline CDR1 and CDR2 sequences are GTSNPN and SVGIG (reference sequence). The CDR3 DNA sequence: TGTGCCTGGAGAGGTCGAGGCTACACCTTC. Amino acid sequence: CAWRGRGYTF.

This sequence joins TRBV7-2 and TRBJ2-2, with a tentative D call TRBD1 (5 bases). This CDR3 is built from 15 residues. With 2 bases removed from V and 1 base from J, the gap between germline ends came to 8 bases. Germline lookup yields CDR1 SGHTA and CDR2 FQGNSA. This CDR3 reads CASSLSRVNTGELFF. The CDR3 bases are TGTGCCAGCAGCTTATCCAGGGTGAACACCGGGGAGCTGTTTTTT.

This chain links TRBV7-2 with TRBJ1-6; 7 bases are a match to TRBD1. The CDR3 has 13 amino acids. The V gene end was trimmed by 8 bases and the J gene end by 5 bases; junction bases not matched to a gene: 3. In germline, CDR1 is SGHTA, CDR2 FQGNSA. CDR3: CASGQADNSPLHF. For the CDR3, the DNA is TGTGCCAGCGGACAGGCGGATAATTCACCCCTCCACTTT. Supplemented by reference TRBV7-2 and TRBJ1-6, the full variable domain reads GAGVSQSPSNKVTEKGKDVELRCDPISGHTALYWYRQSLGQGLEFLIYFQGNSAPDKSGLPSDRFSAERTGGSVSTLTIQRTQQEDSAVYLCASGQADNSPLHFGNGTRLTVT.

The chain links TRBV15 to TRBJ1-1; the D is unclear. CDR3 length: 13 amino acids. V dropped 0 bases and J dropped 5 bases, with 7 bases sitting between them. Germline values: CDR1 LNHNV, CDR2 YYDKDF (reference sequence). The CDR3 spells CATSRDWDTEAFF. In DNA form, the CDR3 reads TGTGCCACCAGCAGAGATTGGGATACTGAAGCTTTCTTT.

The CDR3 reads CASSIGSFDTEAFF. The CDR3 DNA sequence: TGTGCCAGTAGTATAGGGTCTTTTGACACTGAAGCTTTCTTT. This rearrangement joins TRBV19 to TRBJ1-1; no clear D gene. The V end lost 1 base, the J end lost 3 bases, and 9 bases lay between the germline ends. CDR3 length equals 14 residues. Germline CDR1 reads LNHDA; CDR2 reads SQIVND (reference sequence). Full variable domain (remainder filled in from reference TRBV19 and TRBJ1-1): DGGITQSPKYLFRKEGQNVTLSCEQNLNHDAMYWYRQDPGQGLRLIYYSQIVNDFQKGDIAEGYSVSREKKESFPLTVTSAQKNPTAFYLCASSIGSFDTEAFFGQGTRLTVV.

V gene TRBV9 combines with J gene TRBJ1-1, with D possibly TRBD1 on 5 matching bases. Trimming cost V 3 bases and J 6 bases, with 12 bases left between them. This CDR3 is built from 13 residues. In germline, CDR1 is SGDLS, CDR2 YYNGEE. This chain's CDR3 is CASSADQGPEAFF. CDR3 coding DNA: TGTGCCAGCAGCGCAGACCAGGGCCCTGAAGCTTTCTTT.